The clone carrying this T cell receptor beta chain was detected a few times. This sample is drawn from a study of blood T cell repertoires in COVID-19. Study overall: Both acute and convalescent COVID-19 samples were obtained from the United States, Italy and Spain.

Original data processing: Amplification of reference gene primers was used by the study to estimate nucleated cell counts. Assay: immunoSEQ multiplex PCR; the TCRdb copy retains only in-frame clones and omits some. D and trimming were read from the DNA, whereas the V and J calls and clone size are those reported in that table. This sample has fewer than 250,000 clones, with 80% to 90% found just once. CDR3 length: 15 residues. The V end lost 0 bases, the J end lost 6 bases, and 15 bases lay between the germline ends. CDR1 is SGHRS, CDR2 YFSETQ, per germline. Material for sequencing was peripheral blood. V usage is TRBV5-1 and J usage is TRBJ1-2; a possible D gene is TRBD1 (5 bases). The receptor comes from a man in his forties with acute or convalescent COVID-19. The CDR3 DNA is TGCGCCAGCAGCTTGGCCTCCCCAGGGTTGCATGGCTACACCTTC. Its translation: CASSLASPGLHGYTF.